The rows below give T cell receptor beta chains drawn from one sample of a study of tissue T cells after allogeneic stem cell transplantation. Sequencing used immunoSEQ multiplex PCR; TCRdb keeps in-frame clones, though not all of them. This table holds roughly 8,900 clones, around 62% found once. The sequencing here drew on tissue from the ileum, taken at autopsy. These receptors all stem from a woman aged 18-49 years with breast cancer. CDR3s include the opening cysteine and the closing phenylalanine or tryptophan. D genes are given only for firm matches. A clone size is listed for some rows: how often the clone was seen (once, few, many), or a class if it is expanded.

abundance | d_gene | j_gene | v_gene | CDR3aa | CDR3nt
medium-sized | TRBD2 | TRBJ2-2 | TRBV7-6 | CASSLKGLAVNTGELFF | TGTGCCAGCAGCTTAAAAGGACTAGCGGTGAACACCGGGGAGCTGTTTTTT
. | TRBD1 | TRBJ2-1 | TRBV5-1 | CASSLIATGGNEQFF | TGCGCCAGCAGCTTGATCGCGACAGGGGGCAATGAGCAGTTCTTC
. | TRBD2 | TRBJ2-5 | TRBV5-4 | CASSSPGTSRETQYF | TGTGCCAGCAGCTCCCCCGGGACTAGCAGGGAGACCCAGTACTTC
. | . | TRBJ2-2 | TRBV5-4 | CASSSSTGRNTGELFF | TGTGCCAGCAGCTCCTCGACAGGCCGAAACACCGGGGAGCTGTTTTTT
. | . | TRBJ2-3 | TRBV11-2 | CASSFELSTDTQYF | TGTGCCAGCAGCTTCGAGCTTAGCACAGATACGCAGTATTTT
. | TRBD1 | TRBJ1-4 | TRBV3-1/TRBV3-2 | CASSRNRGLEKLFF | TGTGCCAGCAGCCGCAACAGGGGGCTCGAAAAACTGTTTTTT
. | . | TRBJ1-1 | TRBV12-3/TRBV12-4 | CASRPTGFTEAFF | TGTGCCAGCAGGCCGACAGGATTCACTGAAGCTTTCTTT
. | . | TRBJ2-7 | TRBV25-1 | CASMGNYGRTYEQYF | TGTGCCAGCATGGGTAATTACGGCAGGACCTACGAGCAGTACTTC
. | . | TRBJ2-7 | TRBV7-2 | CASSGVATYEQYF | TGTGCCAGCAGCGGGGTTGCGACCTACGAGCAGTACTTC
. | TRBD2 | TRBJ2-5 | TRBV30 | CAWSVWRGGLETQYF | TGTGCCTGGAGTGTCTGGCGGGGGGGCCTGGAGACCCAGTACTTC
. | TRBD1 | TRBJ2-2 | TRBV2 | CASSDAHRGRGELFF | TGTGCCAGCAGTGACGCGCACAGGGGGCGGGGGGAGCTGTTTTTT
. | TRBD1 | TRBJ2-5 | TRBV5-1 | CASSLVGTGQETQYF | TGCGCCAGCAGCTTGGTAGGGACAGGGCAAGAGACCCAGTACTTC
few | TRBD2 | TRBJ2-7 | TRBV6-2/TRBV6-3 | CASSFVAGPYEQYF | TGTGCCAGCAGTTTCGTAGCGGGGCCCTACGAGCAGTACTTC
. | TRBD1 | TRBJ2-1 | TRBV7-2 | CASSLLSRTGYNEQFF | TGTGCCAGCAGCTTATTGTCCCGGACAGGCTACAATGAGCAGTTCTTC
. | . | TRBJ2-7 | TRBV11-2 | CASSLRGSTHEQYF | TGTGCCAGCAGCTTAAGGGGCAGCACCCACGAGCAGTACTTC
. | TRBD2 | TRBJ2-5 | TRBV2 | CASSPEAAGGGETQYF | TGTGCCAGCAGTCCAGAAGCCGCGGGGGGTGGGGAGACCCAGTACTTC
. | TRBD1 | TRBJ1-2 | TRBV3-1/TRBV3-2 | CASIPGQGDGYTF | TGTGCCAGCATTCCGGGACAGGGCGACGGCTACACCTTC
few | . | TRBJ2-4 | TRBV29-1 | CSPEGQTKMGNIQYF | TGCAGTCCGGAAGGGCAGACCAAAATGGGGAACATTCAGTACTTC
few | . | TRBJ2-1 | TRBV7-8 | CASSLSQGPWDEQFF | TGTGCCAGCAGCTTAAGCCAGGGACCTTGGGATGAGCAGTTCTTC
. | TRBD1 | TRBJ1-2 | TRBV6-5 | CASSWNRQGGGYTF | TGTGCCAGCAGTTGGAACCGACAGGGAGGTGGCTACACCTTC
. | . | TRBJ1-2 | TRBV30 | CAWTPQVHQGYTF | TGTGCCTGGACCCCCCAGGTTCACCAAGGCTACACCTTC
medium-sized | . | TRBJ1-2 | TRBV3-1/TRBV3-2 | CASSQQQSFYGYTF | TGTGCCAGCAGCCAGCAGCAGTCGTTTTATGGCTACACCTTC
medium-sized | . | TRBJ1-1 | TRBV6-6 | CASSLLGQNTEAFF | TGTGCCAGCAGCCTACTTGGACAGAACACTGAAGCTTTCTTT
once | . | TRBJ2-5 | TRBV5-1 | CASSLGVQETQYF | TGCGCCAGCAGCTTGGGAGTCCAAGAGACCCAGTACTTC
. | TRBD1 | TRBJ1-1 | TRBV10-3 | CAISEYRGNTEAFF | TGTGCCATCAGTGAGTACAGGGGAAACACTGAAGCTTTCTTT
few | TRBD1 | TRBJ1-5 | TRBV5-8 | CASSLGGGWRQPQHF | TGTGCCAGCAGCTTGGGAGGGGGCTGGCGTCAGCCCCAGCATTTT
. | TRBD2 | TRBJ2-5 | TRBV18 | CASSPRGTSGGQETQYF | TGTGCCAGCTCACCACGAGGGACTAGCGGGGGTCAAGAGACCCAGTACTTC
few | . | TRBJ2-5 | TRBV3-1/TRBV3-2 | CASSQDATGQETQYF | TGTGCCAGCAGCCAAGATGCCACAGGGCAAGAGACCCAGTACTTC
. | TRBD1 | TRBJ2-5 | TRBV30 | CAWSTTGRETQYF | TGTGCCTGGAGTACGACAGGGCGGGAGACCCAGTACTTC
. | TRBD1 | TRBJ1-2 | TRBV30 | CAWRRGQTPNYGYTF | TGTGCCTGGAGGAGGGGGCAGACCCCTAACTATGGCTACACCTTC
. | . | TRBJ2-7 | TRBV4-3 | CASSQDRGDLGYEQYF | TGCGCCAGCAGCCAAGATCGAGGGGACTTAGGCTACGAGCAGTACTTC